The clone carrying this T cell receptor (beta chain) was counted between two and nine times. The antigen is undetermined. The authors ran a second PCR of about 6 to 11 cycles using a sample-barcoded 5' primer and a J-beta primer mix. TCRdb called the 5' RACE reads again in MiXCR, with one record for every CDR3 protein. The table has 550,000 to 750,000 distinct CDR3 sequences, around 20% seen once; the top ten hold 3% to 4.5%. Researchers collected about 9.7 milliliters of peripheral blood from every single donor. These data come from a study of blood T cells in healthy people across ages. General study findings and limits: Long-lived donors carried more naive CD4+ cells and greater diversity than aged donors. Changes seen in expanded clonotypes were possibly confounded by donor CMV status left unknown.

This CDR3 has 13 amino acids. In germline, CDR1 is SGHAT, CDR2 FQNNGV. The sequenced sample was blood. The sequence came from a man aged 70 or older in good health. The V and J genes are TRBV11-2 and TRBJ2-1; TRBD1 might be the D (5 bases). The DNA end is more similar to TRBJ2-7, so the J call may be wrong. CDR3 nucleotide sequence: TGTGCCAGCAGCTCAACTCAGGGTGACGAGCAGTACTTC. Encoded protein: CASSSTQGDEQYF.